Listed below are T cell receptor beta chains from one sample, sequenced in a study of patients and donors after allogeneic stem cell transplantation. MiXCR, applied by TCRdb to the RT-PCR reads, yields one record per CDR3 protein. The sample has around 200,000 distinct CDR3 sequences, more than 35% seen once. Sequencing used blood, either unsorted or a sorted T cell fraction (not recorded which). These receptors were obtained from a human donor who was either an allogeneic HSCT recipient or a stem cell or donor lymphocyte infusion donor (not recorded which). It is not recorded whose cells these are; they may come from a transplant donor. Each CDR3 is given with its conserved first and last residue. D genes are given only for firm matches. The size entry is marked missing in some rows and otherwise reads once, few, many or a size class.

d_call: TRBD1; j_call: TRBJ2-2; clone_size: -; v_call: TRBV7-3; cdr3_aa: CASSPGTANTGELFF; cdr3_nt: TGTGCCAGCAGCCCCGGGACAGCGAACACCGGGGAGCTGTTTTTT
d_call: -; j_call: TRBJ1-1; clone_size: -; v_call: TRBV12-3/TRBV12-4; cdr3_aa: CASSFGGTNTDAFF; cdr3_nt: TGTGCCAGCAGTTTCGGGGGAACAAACACTGATGCTTTCTTT
d_call: -; j_call: TRBJ2-3; clone_size: -; v_call: TRBV29-1; cdr3_aa: CSVTGFLTDTQYF; cdr3_nt: TGCAGCGTCACAGGTTTTCTTACAGATACGCAGTATTTT
d_call: -; j_call: TRBJ1-1; clone_size: few; v_call: TRBV29-1; cdr3_aa: CSAKTDVKAFF; cdr3_nt: TGCAGCGCCAAAACAGATGTGAAAGCTTTCTTT
d_call: TRBD1; j_call: TRBJ1-2; clone_size: few; v_call: TRBV12-3/TRBV12-4; cdr3_aa: CASSPTGEGGYTF; cdr3_nt: TGTGCCAGCAGCCCGACAGGGGAGGGTGGCTACACCTTC
d_call: TRBD1; j_call: TRBJ1-6; clone_size: -; v_call: TRBV5-1; cdr3_aa: CASSFRQRTGNSPLHF; cdr3_nt: TGCGCCAGCAGCTTTCGCCAACGGACAGGGAATTCACCCCTCCACTTT
d_call: -; j_call: TRBJ2-5; clone_size: -; v_call: TRBV27; cdr3_aa: CASKPWGLKETQYF; cdr3_nt: TGTGCCAGCAAACCTTGGGGGCTTAAAGAGACCCAGTACTTC
d_call: TRBD1; j_call: TRBJ1-1; clone_size: -; v_call: TRBV20-1; cdr3_aa: CRTDRGDTEAFF; cdr3_nt: TGCAGGACAGACAGGGGCGACACTGAAGCTTTCTTT
d_call: -; j_call: TRBJ1-6; clone_size: few; v_call: TRBV18; cdr3_aa: CASSPAVGTYNSPLHF; cdr3_nt: TGTGCCAGCTCACCGGCCGTCGGAACCTATAATTCACCCCTCCACTTT
d_call: -; j_call: TRBJ2-6; clone_size: few; v_call: TRBV3-1; cdr3_aa: CASSQVSGTGANVLTF; cdr3_nt: TGTGCCAGCAGCCAAGTATCGGGGACCGGGGCCAACGTCCTGACTTTC
d_call: -; j_call: TRBJ1-2; clone_size: few; v_call: TRBV9; cdr3_aa: CASSANHGYTF; cdr3_nt: TGTGCCAGCAGCGCAAACCATGGCTACACCTTC